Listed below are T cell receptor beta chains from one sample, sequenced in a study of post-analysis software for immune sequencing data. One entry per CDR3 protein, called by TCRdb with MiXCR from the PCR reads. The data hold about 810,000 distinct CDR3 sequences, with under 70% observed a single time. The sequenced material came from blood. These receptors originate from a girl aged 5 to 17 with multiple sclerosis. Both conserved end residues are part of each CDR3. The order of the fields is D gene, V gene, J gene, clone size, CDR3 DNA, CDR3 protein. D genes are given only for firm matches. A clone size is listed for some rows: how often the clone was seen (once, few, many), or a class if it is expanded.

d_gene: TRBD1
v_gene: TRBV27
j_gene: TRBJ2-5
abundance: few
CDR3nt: TGTGCCAGCAGTGACAGGGGGCGCGCAGAGACCCAGTACTTC
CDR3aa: CASSDRGRAETQYF

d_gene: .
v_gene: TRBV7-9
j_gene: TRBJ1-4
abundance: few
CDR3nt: TGTGCCAGCAGCTTAGCGCAAGTAAATGAAAAACTGTTTTTT
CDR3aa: CASSLAQVNEKLFF

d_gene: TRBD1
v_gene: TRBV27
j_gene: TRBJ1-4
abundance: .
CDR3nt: TGTGCCAGCAGTTTAACGTCGGGACAGGGCGTGGGAAAACTGTTTTTT
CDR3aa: CASSLTSGQGVGKLFF

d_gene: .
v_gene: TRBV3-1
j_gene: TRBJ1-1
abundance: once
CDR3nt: TGTGCCAGCAGCCGGGGGACGGTTGAAGCTTTCTTT
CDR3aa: CASSRGTVEAFF

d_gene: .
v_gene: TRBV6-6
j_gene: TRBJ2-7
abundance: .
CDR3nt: TGTGCCAGCCGTCAGGGGATCTCCTACGAGCAGTACTTC
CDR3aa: CASRQGISYEQYF

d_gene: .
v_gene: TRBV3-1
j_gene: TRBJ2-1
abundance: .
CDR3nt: TGTGCCAGCAGCCAAGGGGGGCTGACCACAGGTGAGCAGTTCTTC
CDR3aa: CASSQGGLTTGEQFF

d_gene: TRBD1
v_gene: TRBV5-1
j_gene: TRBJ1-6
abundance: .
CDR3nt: TGCGCCAGCAGCCTCGGACAGGGCGGATATAATTCACCCCTCCACTTT
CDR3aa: CASSLGQGGYNSPLHF

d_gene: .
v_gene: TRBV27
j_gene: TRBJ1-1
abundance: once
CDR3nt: TGTGCCAGCAGTTTTAGGCAGGTGGACACTGAAGCTTTCTTT
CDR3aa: CASSFRQVDTEAFF

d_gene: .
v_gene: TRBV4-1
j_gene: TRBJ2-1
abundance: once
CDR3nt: TGCGCCAGCAGAGGCTACACTAGGTACAATGAGCAGTTCTTC
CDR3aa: CASRGYTRYNEQFF

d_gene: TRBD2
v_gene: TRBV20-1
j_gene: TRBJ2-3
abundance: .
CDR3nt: TGCAGTGCTAGATGGGGTGGCGGGAGAACAGATACGCAGTATTTT
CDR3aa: CSARWGGGRTDTQYF

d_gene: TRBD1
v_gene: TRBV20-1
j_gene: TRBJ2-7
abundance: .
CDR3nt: TGCAGCATCGGGACAGGGGTTCCCCCTGAAGCCTACGAGCAGTACTTC
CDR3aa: CSIGTGVPPEAYEQYF

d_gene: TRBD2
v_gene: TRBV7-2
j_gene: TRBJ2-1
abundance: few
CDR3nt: TGTGCCAGCAGCTACGAGGGACTAGCGGGGTACAATGAGCAGTTCTTC
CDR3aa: CASSYEGLAGYNEQFF

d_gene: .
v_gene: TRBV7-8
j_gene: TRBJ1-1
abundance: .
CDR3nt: TGTGCCAGCAGCTACGGAGCTGAAGCTTTCTTT
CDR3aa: CASSYGAEAFF

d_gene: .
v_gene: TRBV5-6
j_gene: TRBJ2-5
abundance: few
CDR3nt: TGTGCCAGCAGCTTGAGCTTCCCGCGGGACTCAAAACAAGAGACCCAGTACTTC
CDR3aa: CASSLSFPRDSKQETQYF

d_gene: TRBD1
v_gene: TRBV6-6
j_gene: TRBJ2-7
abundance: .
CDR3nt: TGTGCCAGCAGCCAGGGACAGGGGCACCGCGAGCAGTACTTC
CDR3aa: CASSQGQGHREQYF

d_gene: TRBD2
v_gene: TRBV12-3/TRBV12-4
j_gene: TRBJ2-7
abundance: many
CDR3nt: TGTGCCAGCAGACGTAGCGGGGGGGCAGGCTACGAGCAGTACTTC
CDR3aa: CASRRSGGAGYEQYF

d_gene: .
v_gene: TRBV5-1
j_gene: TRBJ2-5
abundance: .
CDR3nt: TGCGCCAGCAGCTTGTCGGGGGCCAAAGAGACCCAGTACTTC
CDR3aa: CASSLSGAKETQYF

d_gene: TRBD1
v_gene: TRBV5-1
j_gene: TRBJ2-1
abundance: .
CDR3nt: TGCGCCAGCAGCTTGGCCCGCGCTAGGACAGGAGAACATATAAACAATGAGCAGTTCTTC
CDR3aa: CASSLARARTGEHINNEQFF

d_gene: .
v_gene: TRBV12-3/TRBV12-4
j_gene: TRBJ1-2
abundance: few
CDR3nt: TGTGCCAGCAGTTTAGCGACTTACTATGGCTACACCTTC
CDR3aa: CASSLATYYGYTF

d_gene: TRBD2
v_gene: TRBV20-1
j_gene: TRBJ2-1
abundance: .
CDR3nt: TGCAGCCCCTCCACTAGCGGCTACAATGAGCAGTTCTTC
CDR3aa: CSPSTSGYNEQFF

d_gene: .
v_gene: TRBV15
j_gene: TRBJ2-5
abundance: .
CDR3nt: TGTGCCACCAGCAGGGGGAAAGGGGAGACCCAGTACTTC
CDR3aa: CATSRGKGETQYF

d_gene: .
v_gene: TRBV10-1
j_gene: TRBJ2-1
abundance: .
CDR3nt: TGCGCCAGCAGCCCCTCCCGTGGAGAGTACAATGAGCAGTTCTTC
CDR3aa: CASSPSRGEYNEQFF

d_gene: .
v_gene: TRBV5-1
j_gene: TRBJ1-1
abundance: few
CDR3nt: TGTGCCAGCAGCCCCCGGGGAGGGACTGAAGCTTTCTTT
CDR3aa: CASSPRGGTEAFF

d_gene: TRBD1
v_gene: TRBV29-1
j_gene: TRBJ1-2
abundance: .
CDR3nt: TGCAGCGCGGGAACGGGGACAGACTATGGCTACACCTTC
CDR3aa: CSAGTGTDYGYTF

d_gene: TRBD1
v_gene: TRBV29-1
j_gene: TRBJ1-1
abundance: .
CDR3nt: TGCAGCGCTACAGGGGCGGACACTGAAGCTTTCTTT
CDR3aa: CSATGADTEAFF

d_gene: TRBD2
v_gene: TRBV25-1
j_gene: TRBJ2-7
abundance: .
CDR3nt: TGTGCCAGCAGTGAAGCGGGAGGCGACTACGAGCAGTACTTC
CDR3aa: CASSEAGGDYEQYF

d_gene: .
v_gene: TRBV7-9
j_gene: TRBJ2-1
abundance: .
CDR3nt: TGTGCCAGCAGCACCCCTGAGAGCCCGGCCAATGAGCAGTTCTTC
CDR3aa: CASSTPESPANEQFF

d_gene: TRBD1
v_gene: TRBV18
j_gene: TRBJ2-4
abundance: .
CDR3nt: TGTGCCAGCTCACCTGGGACAGAATTAGCCAAAAACATTCAGTACTTC
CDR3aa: CASSPGTELAKNIQYF

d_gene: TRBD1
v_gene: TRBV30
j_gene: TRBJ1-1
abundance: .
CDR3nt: TGTGCCTGGAGCACACAGACAGGGGGCACTGAAGCTTTCTTT
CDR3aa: CAWSTQTGGTEAFF

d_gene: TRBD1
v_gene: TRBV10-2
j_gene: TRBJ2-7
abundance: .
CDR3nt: TGCGCCAGCCAGGGGGAATTCGAGCAGTACTTC
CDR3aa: CASQGEFEQYF

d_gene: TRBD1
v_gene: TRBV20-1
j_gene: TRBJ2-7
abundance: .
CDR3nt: TGCAGTGTCCCAGGCGGGTGGGACAGGGGGCCCTACGAGCAGTACTTC
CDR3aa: CSVPGGWDRGPYEQYF

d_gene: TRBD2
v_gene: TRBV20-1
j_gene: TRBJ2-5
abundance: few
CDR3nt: TGCAGTGCTGACAGCGGGATACAAGAGACCCAGTACTTC
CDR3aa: CSADSGIQETQYF

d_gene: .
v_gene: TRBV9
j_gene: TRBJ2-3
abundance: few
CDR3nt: TGTGCCAGCGCCGAAAGGGGGACGGACTTTACAGATACGCAGTATTTT
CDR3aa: CASAERGTDFTDTQYF

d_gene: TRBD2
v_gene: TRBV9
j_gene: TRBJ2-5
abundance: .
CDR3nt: TGTGCCAGCAGCCCCCGGACTAGCGGGAGTGTTGAGACCCAGTACTTC
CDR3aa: CASSPRTSGSVETQYF

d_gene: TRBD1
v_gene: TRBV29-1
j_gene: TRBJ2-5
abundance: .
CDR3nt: TGCAGCGTTGAAGATTTTTGGGGGACAGGGGAAGAGACCCAGTACTTC
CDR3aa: CSVEDFWGTGEETQYF

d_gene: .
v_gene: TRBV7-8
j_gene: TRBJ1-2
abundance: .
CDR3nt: TGTGCCAGCAGCTTGACCCCACCTTCGGGCTACACCTTC
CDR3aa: CASSLTPPSGYTF

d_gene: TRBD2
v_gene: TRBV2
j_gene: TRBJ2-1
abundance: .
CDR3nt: TGTGCCAGCATGTCGTCTCGCCAGGCCGGGACTAGCGGGGGGCCCTACAATGAGCAGTTCTTC
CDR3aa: CASMSSRQAGTSGGPYNEQFF

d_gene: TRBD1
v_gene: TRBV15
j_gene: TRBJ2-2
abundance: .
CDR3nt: TGTGCCACCAGCAGAGCGACAGGGATGGACACCGGGGAGCTGTTTTTT
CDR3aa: CATSRATGMDTGELFF

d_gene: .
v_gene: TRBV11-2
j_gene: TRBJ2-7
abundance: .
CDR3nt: TGTGCCAGCAGCCCGTCAACAGTGTCCTACGAGCAGTACTTC
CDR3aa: CASSPSTVSYEQYF

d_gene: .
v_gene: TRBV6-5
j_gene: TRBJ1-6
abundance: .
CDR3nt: TGTGCCAGCAGTTACTCGAGTGGGCGTCATAATTCACCCCTCCACTTT
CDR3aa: CASSYSSGRHNSPLHF

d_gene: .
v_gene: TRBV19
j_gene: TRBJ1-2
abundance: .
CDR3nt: TGTGCCAGTAGTATACCCACGCGGGGGATCCGCTATGGCTACACCTTC
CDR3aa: CASSIPTRGIRYGYTF

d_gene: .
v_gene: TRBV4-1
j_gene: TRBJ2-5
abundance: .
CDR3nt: TGCGCCAGCAGCCAAGACGGGCAGGTAGGGACCCAGTACTTC
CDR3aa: CASSQDGQVGTQYF

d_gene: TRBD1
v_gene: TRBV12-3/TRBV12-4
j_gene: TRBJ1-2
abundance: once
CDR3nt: TGTGCCAGCAGTTCGATTAACGGGGACAGGGGCTATGGCTACACCTTC
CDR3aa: CASSSINGDRGYGYTF

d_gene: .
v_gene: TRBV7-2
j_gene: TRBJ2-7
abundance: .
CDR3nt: TGTGCCAGCAGCTCTTCGACAGGCCTCTCCTACGAGCAGTACTTC
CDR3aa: CASSSSTGLSYEQYF

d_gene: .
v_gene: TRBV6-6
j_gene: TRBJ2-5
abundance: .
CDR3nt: TGTGCCAGCAGTTATGGGAAGGGTCATGGTTGGGAGACCCAGTACTTC
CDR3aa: CASSYGKGHGWETQYF

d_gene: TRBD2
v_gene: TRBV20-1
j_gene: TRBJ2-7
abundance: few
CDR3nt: TGCAGTGCTTTAACCGGGACTAGTCGGTACGAGCAGTACTTC
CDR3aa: CSALTGTSRYEQYF

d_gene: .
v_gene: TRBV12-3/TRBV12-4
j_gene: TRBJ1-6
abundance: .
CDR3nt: TGTGCCAGCACCCTTGGAGGGAGTTCACCCCTCCACTTT
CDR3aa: CASTLGGSSPLHF